Below, 9 T cell receptor beta chains from the same sample are listed, as sequenced in a study of shared clonotypes between healthy human individuals. The data were produced by immunoSEQ multiplex PCR, yet TCRdb's version contains in-frame clones alone and is incomplete. Of over a million clones in the sample, 96% were seen once. Sample: naive CD4+ T cells sorted from blood. The subset is: CD45RA+ positively selected. These receptor sequences come from a man aged 25 to 45 in good health.

This clone was detected once. V and J are TRBV2 and TRBJ2-3, with 7 bases fitting TRBD1. With 5 bases clipped from V and 0 bases from J, the junction kept 2 bases outside the gene matches. Looked up from germline, CDR1 is SNHLY and CDR2 is FYNNEI. The CDR3 covers 14 residues. The CDR3 DNA sequence: TGTGCCAGCAGTCCGGGACAGAGCACAGATACGCAGTATTTT. Translated, it gives CASSPGQSTDTQYF.

About this clone itself: This CDR3 is also generated by other DNA sequences in the sample. This chain connects TRBV28 to TRBJ2-1; D remains ambiguous. The germline V and J ends were trimmed by 6 bases and 1 base, with 1 base remaining between them. The CDR3 is made up of 11 amino acids. The germline CDR1 and CDR2 sequences are MDHEN and SYDVKM. CDR3 sequence reads: CASRSYNEQFF. CDR3 coding DNA: TGTGCCAGCAGATCCTACAATGAGCAGTTCTTC.

J is TRBJ2-7 and V is TRBV19, with a possible D match to TRBD1 (6 bases). V was cut by 0 bases and J by 0 bases, with 9 bases left in between. Germline V CDR1 and CDR2: LNHDA, SQIVND (reference sequence). The length of the CDR3 is 15 residues. CDR3 DNA sequence: TGTGCCAGTAGTATAGATCACAGGGTCTCCTACGAGCAGTACTTC. Its protein is CASSIDHRVSYEQYF.

The CDR3 reads CSVSGLQMGNEQFF. The CDR3 DNA sequence: TGCAGCGTTTCCGGGCTACAAATGGGAAATGAGCAGTTCTTC. This rearrangement joins TRBV29-1 to TRBJ2-1; D gene ambiguous. Germline V lookup: CDR1 SQVTM, CDR2 ANQGSEA. V shed 5 bases and J shed 7 bases, with 18 bases lying between them. The CDR3 runs 14 residues.

The rearrangement joins TRBV13 to TRBJ2-3, with 9 positions matching TRBD1. Germline V gene data show CDR1 as PRHDT and CDR2 as FYEKMQ (reference sequence). There are 19 residues in the CDR3. V lost 7 bases and J lost 3; bases outside the gene matches: 20. The CDR3 sequence is CASTLTPPDRGGVTDTQYF. The CDR3 DNA reads as TGTGCCAGCACCCTAACTCCACCGGACAGGGGAGGTGTTACAGATACGCAGTATTTT.

The V and J genes are TRBV28 and TRBJ1-2; TRBD1 matches at 8 bases. The germline V gene encodes CDR1 MDHEN and CDR2 SYDVKM. The CDR3 sequence is 15 residues long. J lost 13 bases, V lost 1 base, and 14 bases had no gene match. The CDR3 DNA follows: TGTGCCAGCAGTTTATCTGGCAGGGGGCGGGTAGGTTCCACCTTC. This translates into CASSLSGRGRVGSTF.

V is TRBV9 and J is TRBJ2-2; D not resolved. The CDR3 has 14 residues. Trimming left V 1 base short and J 6 bases short, with 10 bases between. CDR1 SGDLS and CDR2 YYNGEE come from the germline V gene. DNA of the CDR3: TGTGCCAGCAGCGTATCTATCGGACCCGGGGAGCTGTTTTTT. Encoded protein: CASSVSIGPGELFF.

This chain connects TRBV2 to TRBJ1-5; D remains unclear. Germline V lookup: CDR1 SNHLY, CDR2 FYNNEI. V lost 5 bases and J 6 bases, leaving 8 bases between the germline ends. The CDR3 extends over 12 amino acids. The CDR3 here is CASSPRGQPQHF. The CDR3, as DNA: TGTGCCAGCAGTCCCAGAGGTCAGCCCCAGCATTTT.

This chain joins TRBV11-1 and TRBJ2-3; D remains unclear. Trimming removed 4 bases at V and 4 bases at J, with 15 bases between. Germline lookup yields CDR1 SGHAT and CDR2 FQDESV (reference sequence). The CDR3 loop spans 15 amino acids. Here the CDR3 reads CASSSWVSLPDTQYF. In nucleotides, the CDR3 is TGTGCCAGCAGCTCCTGGGTAAGCCTCCCAGATACGCAGTATTTT.